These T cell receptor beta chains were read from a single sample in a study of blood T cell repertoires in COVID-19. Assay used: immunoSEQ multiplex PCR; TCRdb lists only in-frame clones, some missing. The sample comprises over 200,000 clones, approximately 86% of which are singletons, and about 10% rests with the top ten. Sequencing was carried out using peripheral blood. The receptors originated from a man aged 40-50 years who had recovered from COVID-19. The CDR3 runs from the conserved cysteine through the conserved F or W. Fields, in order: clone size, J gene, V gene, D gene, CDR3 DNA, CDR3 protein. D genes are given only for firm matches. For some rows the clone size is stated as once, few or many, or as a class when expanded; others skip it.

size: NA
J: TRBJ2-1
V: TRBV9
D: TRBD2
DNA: TGTGCCAGCAGCGCGATTGGACTAGCGGGGTCCCATGAGCAGTTCTTC
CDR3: CASSAIGLAGSHEQFF

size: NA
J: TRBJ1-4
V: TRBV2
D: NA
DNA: TGTGCCATCCTCCGTGAGGAAAAACTGTTTTTT
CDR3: CAILREEKLFF

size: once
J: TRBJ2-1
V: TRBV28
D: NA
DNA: TGTGCCAGCAACGTAGCGGCATACAATGAGCAGTTCTTC
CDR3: CASNVAAYNEQFF

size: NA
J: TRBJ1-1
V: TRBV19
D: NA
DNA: TGTGCCAGTAGTCCCTTGGGAGCTAACACTGAAGCTTTCTTT
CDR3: CASSPLGANTEAFF

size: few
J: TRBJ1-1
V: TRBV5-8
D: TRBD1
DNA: TGTGCCAGCAGTTTCGCGGGACAGGGGGCGCGGAGCACTGAAGCTTTCTTT
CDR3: CASSFAGQGARSTEAFF

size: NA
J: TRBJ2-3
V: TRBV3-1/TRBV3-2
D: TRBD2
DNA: TGTGCCAGCAGCCTCGGGACTAGCGCGGGCACAGATACGCAGTATTTT
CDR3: CASSLGTSAGTDTQYF

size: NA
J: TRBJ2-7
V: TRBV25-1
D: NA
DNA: TGTGCCAGCAGTGAATCCCCCGGGGTCTTGGAGGAGCAGTACTTC
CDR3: CASSESPGVLEEQYF

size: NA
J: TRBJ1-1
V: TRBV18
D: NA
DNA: TGTGCCAGCTCACCACGAGGAGACAGACCTGAATACACTGAAGCTTTCTTT
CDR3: CASSPRGDRPEYTEAFF

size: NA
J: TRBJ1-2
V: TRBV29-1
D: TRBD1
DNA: TGCAGCGTCCGGACAGGGCACTATGGCTACACCTTC
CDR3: CSVRTGHYGYTF

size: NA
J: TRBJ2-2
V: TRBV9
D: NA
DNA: TGTGCCAGCAGCGTAGCTCCACAGACCGTCACCGGGGAGCTGTTTTTT
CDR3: CASSVAPQTVTGELFF

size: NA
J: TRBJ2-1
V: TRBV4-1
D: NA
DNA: TGCGCCAGCAGCCAAGTCACGGTTTCCTACAATGAGCAGTTCTTC
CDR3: CASSQVTVSYNEQFF

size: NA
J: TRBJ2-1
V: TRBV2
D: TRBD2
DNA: TGTGCCAGCAGCGGGACTAGCGGGCCGGCCTACAATGAGCAGTTCTTC
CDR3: CASSGTSGPAYNEQFF

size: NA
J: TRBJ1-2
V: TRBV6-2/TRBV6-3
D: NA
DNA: TGTGCCAGCAGTTACAGCTTCTATGGCTACACCTTC
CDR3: CASSYSFYGYTF

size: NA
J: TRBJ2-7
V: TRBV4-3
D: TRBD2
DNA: TGCGCCAGCGGGCGGGGAGGGCACGAGCAGTACTTC
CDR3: CASGRGGHEQYF

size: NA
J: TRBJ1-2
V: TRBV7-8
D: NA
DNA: TGTGCCAGCAGCTTAGTCGGGGATGGCTACACCTTC
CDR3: CASSLVGDGYTF

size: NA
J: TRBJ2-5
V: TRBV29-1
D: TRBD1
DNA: TGCAGCGGGGACAGGGTCTACTTC
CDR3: CSGDRVYF

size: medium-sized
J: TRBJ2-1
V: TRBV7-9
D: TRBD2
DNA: TGTGCCAGCAGCCCGGGACTAGCCGGCAATGAGCAGTTCTTC
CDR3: CASSPGLAGNEQFF

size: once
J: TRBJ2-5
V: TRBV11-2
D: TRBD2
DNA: TGTGCCAGCAGCTTAGCTAGCGGGGGCCAAGAGACCCAGTACTTC
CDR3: CASSLASGGQETQYF

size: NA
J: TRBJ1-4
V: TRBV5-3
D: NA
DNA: TGTGCCAGAAGCTTGGAACTGGGCGAAAAACTGTTTTTT
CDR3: CARSLELGEKLFF

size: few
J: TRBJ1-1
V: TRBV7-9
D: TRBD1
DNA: TGTGCCAGCAGCCGAGGGACAGGGAAAACTGAAGCTTTCTTT
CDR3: CASSRGTGKTEAFF

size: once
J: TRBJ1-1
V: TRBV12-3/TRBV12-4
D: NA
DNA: TGTGCCAGCAGTAAGCTAATGAACACTGAAGCTTTCTTT
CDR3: CASSKLMNTEAFF

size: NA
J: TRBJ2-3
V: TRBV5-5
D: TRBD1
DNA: TGTGCCAGCAGCTTGGACAGGGGGGGCACAGATACGCAGTATTTT
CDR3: CASSLDRGGTDTQYF

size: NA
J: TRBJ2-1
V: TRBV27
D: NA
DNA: TGTGCCAGCAGCCCGGGAGTGTCCTACAATGAGCAGTTCTTC
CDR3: CASSPGVSYNEQFF

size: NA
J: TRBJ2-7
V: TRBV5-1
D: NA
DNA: TGCGCCAGCAGTGGCGGGGGCCACTCCTACGAGCAGTACTTC
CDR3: CASSGGGHSYEQYF

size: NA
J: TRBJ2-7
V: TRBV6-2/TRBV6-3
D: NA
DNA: TGTGCCAGCAGTTACGCGGATAACGAGCAGTACTTC
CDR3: CASSYADNEQYF

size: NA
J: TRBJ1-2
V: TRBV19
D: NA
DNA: TGTGCCAGTACTCCCGGGACAAACTATGGCTACACCTTC
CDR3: CASTPGTNYGYTF

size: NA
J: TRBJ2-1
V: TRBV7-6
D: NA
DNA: TGTGCCAGCAGCGGGGGGGACAAGGAGCAGTTCTTC
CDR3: CASSGGDKEQFF

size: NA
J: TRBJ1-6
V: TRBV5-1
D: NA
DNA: TGCGCCAGCAGCTTGGGCGATAGGGGTTCACCCCTCCACTTT
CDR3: CASSLGDRGSPLHF

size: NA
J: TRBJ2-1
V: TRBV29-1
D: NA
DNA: TGCAGCGTTGCACGGGATTGGTATGAGCAGTTCTTC
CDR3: CSVARDWYEQFF

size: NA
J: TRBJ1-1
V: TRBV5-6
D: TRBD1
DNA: TGTGCCAGCAGCTTACCCGGGACAGGGTACACTGAAGCTTTCTTT
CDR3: CASSLPGTGYTEAFF

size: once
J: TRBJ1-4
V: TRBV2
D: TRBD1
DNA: TGTGCCAGCAGGGTAGGACAGGCGAATGAAAAACTGTTTTTT
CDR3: CASRVGQANEKLFF

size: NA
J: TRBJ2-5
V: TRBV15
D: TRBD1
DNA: TGTGCCACCAGCAGGGGGACAGGCACGGAAGAGACCCAGTACTTC
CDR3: CATSRGTGTEETQYF

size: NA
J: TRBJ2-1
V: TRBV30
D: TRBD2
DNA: TGTGCCTGGATCACAGGGACTAGCGGGAGGGCCACTCGGTTCTTC
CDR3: CAWITGTSGRATRFF

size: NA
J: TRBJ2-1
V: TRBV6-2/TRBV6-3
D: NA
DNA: TGTGCCAGCAGTTACGAGACAAATGAGCAGTTCTTC
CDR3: CASSYETNEQFF

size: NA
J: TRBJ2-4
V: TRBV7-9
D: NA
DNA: TGTGCCAGCAGCCGCCCCGGGAAGTTAGCCAAAAACATTCAGTACTTC
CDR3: CASSRPGKLAKNIQYF

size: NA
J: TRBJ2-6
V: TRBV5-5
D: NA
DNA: TGTGCCAGCAGCTTTCCCTCCTCTGGGGCCAACGTCCTGACTTTC
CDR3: CASSFPSSGANVLTF

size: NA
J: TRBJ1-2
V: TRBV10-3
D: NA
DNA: TGTGCCATCATGGGAGAAAACTATGGCTACACCTTC
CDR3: CAIMGENYGYTF

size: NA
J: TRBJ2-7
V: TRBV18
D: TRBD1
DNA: TGTGCCAGCTCACCTAAAAGGACAGGGGAAAGGAACGAGCAGTACTTC
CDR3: CASSPKRTGERNEQYF

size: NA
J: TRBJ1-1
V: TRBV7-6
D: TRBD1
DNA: TGTGCCAGCAGCCGACCTTACTCGGGACAGGGGGCGCCGGCTTTCTTT
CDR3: CASSRPYSGQGAPAFF

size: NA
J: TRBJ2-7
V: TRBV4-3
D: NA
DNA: TGCGCCAGCAGCCAAGTATCAGGGGCCGGGTACGAGCAGTACTTC
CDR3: CASSQVSGAGYEQYF

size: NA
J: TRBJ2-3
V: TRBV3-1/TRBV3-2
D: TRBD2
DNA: TGTGCCAGCAGCCAAGAGCCGGGACTAGAGGCAGATACGCAGTATTTT
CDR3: CASSQEPGLEADTQYF

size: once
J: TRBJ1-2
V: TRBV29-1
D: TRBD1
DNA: TGCAGCGTATCGACAGGGTATGGCTACACCTTC
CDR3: CSVSTGYGYTF

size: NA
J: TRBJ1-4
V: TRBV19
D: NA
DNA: TGTGCCAGTAGTATAGATGGGAGGCCAACTAATGAAAAACTGTTTTTT
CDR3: CASSIDGRPTNEKLFF

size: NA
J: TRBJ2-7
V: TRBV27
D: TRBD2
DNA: TGTGCCAGCAGTTTCCCCGGGGGGAGCGAGCAGTACTTC
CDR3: CASSFPGGSEQYF